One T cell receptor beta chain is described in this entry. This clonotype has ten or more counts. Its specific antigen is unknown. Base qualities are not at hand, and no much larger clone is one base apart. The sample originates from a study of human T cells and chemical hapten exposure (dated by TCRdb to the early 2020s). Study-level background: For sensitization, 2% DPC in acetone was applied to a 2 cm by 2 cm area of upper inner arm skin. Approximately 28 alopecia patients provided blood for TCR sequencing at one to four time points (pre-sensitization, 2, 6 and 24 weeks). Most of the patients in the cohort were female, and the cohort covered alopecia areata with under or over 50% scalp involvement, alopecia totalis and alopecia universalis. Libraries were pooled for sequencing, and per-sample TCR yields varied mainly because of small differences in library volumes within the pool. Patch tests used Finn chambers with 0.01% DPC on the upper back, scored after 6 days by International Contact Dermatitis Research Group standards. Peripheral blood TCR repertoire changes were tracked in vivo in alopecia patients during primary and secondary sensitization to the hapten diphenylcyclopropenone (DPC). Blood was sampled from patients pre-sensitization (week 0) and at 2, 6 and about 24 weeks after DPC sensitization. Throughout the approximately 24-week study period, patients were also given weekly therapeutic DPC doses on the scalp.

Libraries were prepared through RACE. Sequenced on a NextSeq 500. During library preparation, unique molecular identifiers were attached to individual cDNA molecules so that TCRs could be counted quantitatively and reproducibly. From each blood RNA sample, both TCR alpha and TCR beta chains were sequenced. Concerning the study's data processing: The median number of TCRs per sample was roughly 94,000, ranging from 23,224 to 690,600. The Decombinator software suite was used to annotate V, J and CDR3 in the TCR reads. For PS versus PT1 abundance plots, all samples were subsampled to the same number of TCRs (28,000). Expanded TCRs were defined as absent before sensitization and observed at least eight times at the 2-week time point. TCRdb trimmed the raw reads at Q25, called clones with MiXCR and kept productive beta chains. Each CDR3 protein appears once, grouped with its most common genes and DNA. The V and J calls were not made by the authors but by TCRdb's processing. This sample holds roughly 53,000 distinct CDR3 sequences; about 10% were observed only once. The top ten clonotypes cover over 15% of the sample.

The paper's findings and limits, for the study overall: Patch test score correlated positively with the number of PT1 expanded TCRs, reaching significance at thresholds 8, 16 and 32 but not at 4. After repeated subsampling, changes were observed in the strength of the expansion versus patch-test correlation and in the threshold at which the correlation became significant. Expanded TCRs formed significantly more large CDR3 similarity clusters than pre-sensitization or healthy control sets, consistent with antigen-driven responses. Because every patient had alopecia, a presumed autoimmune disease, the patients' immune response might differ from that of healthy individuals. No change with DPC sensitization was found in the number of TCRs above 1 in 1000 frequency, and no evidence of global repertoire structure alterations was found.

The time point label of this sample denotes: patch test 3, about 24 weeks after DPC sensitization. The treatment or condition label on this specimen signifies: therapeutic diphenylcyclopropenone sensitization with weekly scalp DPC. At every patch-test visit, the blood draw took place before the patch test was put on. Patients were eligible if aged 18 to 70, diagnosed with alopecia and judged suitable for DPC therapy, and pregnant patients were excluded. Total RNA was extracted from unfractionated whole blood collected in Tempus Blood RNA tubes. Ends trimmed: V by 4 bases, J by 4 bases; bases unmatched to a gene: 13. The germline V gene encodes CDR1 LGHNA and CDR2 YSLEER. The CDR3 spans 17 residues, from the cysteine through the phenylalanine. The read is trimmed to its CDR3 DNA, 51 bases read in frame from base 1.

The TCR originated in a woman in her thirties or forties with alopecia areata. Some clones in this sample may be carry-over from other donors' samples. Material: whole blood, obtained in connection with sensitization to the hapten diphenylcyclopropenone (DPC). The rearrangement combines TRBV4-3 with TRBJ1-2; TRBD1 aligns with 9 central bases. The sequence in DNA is TGCGCCAGCAGCCTCCGGGACAGGGAGATTCCCATCTATGGCTACACCTTC. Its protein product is CASSLRDREIPIYGYTF.